A selection of T cell receptor beta chains follows, all from one sample in a study of T cells in Graves' hyperthyroidism and ophthalmopathy. TCRdb processed the multiplex PCR reads anew with MiXCR; each CDR3 protein has one entry. Among approximately 720,000 distinct CDR3 sequences listed, approximately 19% were seen once. The sample comprised blood. These receptors came from a woman aged 50 to 60 with Graves' hyperthyroidism that later progressed to Graves' ophthalmopathy. The CDR3 runs from the conserved cysteine through the conserved F or W. D genes are given only for firm matches. Clone size, where shown, is once, few, many, or a class for clones that have expanded.

D	J	V	length	size	DNA	CDR3
TRBD2	TRBJ2-7	TRBV3-1	14	many	TGTGCCAGCAGCCAAGAAGGGACTAGCGGCGAGCAGTACTTC	CASSQEGTSGEQYF
TRBD1	TRBJ1-5	TRBV12-3/TRBV12-4	15	many	TGTGCCAGCAGCCACACCGGACAGGGCTTCCAGCCCCAGCATTTT	CASSHTGQGFQPQHF
TRBD1	TRBJ1-5	TRBV4-1	15	few	TGCGCCAGCTCCCTGTGGGCAGGGGGTCATCAGCCCCAGCATTTT	CASSLWAGGHQPQHF
.	TRBJ2-7	TRBV30	13	.	TGTGCCTGGAGTGTAAGTATGGCCTACGAGCAGTGCTTC	CAWSVSMAYEQCF
TRBD2	TRBJ2-1	TRBV9	16	.	TGTGCCAGCAGCGTCATCGGGACTAGCGTAGTTGGTGAGCAGTTCTTC	CASSVIGTSVVGEQFF
TRBD1	TRBJ1-4	TRBV3-1	18	.	TGTGCCAGCAAACCTGACAGGGCCCCGCATGGAACTAATGAAAAACTGTTTTTT	CASKPDRAPHGTNEKLFF
.	TRBJ1-4	TRBV6-5	15	.	TGTGCCAGCAGTTATCGGGTCGATACTAATGAAAAACTGTTTTTT	CASSYRVDTNEKLFF
.	TRBJ1-4	TRBV10-3	15	few	TGTGCCATCAGTGAAATAGGGGATGTAGGAGAAAAACTGTTTTTT	CAISEIGDVGEKLFF
.	TRBJ1-1	TRBV20-1	12	few	TGCAGTGCTCCCCTTTCCGACACTGAAGCTTTCTTT	CSAPLSDTEAFF
.	TRBJ2-1	TRBV29-1	14	few	TGCAGCGTTGCAGGAGGGGGGCTCTACAATGAGCAGTTCTTC	CSVAGGGLYNEQFF
TRBD1	TRBJ2-3	TRBV6-1	17	.	TGTGCCAGCAGCCGGGACAGGGTTGGGGTAAGCACAGATACGCAGTATTTT	CASSRDRVGVSTDTQYF
TRBD2	TRBJ2-3	TRBV20-1	15	few	TGCAGTGCTAGGTTCCCCGGGGGGACCACAGATACGCAGTATTTT	CSARFPGGTTDTQYF
TRBD1	TRBJ2-3	TRBV24-1	16	.	TGTGCCACCAGTGATCCTACAGGGGTGGGGACAGATACGCAGTATTTT	CATSDPTGVGTDTQYF
TRBD2	TRBJ2-1	TRBV7-6	16	many	TGTGCCAGCAGCTTAGGGTTCCTAGCGGGGTTGGATGAGCAGTTCTTC	CASSLGFLAGLDEQFF
TRBD2	TRBJ2-1	TRBV6-1	16	few	TGTGCCAGCAGTACGCCATGGCGGGGGGGGGACAATGAGCAGTTCTTC	CASSTPWRGGDNEQFF
.	TRBJ1-5	TRBV7-2	15	.	TGTGCCAGCAGCTTGGTTCAGGGGAGCAATCAGCCCCAGCATTTT	CASSLVQGSNQPQHF
.	TRBJ2-1	TRBV5-1	14	many	TGCGCCAGCAGCCCGACAGAAGCCTACAATGAGCAGTTCTTC	CASSPTEAYNEQFF
.	TRBJ2-1	TRBV12-5	13	once	TGTGCTAGTTTCGGCAGGGGATACAATGAGCAGTTCTTC	CASFGRGYNEQFF
.	TRBJ1-5	TRBV27	15	.	TGTGCCAGCAGTTTAGGGCTAGGCAGCAATCAGCCCCAGCATTTT	CASSLGLGSNQPQHF
TRBD2	TRBJ2-2	TRBV5-8	14	.	TGTGCCAGCAGTCTAGCGGGGGGGAACGGGGAGCTGTTTTTT	CASSLAGGNGELFF
.	TRBJ2-1	TRBV20-1	15	few	TGCAGTGCACAGAATAGCGGAAGTGGGTACAATGAGCAGTTCTTC	CSAQNSGSGYNEQFF
.	TRBJ2-1	TRBV6-1	16	once	TGTGCCAGCACCCGAGGTAGGGCGGGGCTCGGGAATGAGCAGTTCTTC	CASTRGRAGLGNEQFF
.	TRBJ1-5	TRBV9	15	.	TGTGCCAGCAGCGGCGAAGGCCTTAGCAATCAGCCCCAGCATTTT	CASSGEGLSNQPQHF
TRBD1	TRBJ1-2	TRBV27	14	many	TGTGCCAGCAGTTTAGGAGGGACAGGGGACGGCTACACCTTC	CASSLGGTGDGYTF
.	TRBJ2-5	TRBV11-2	17	many	TGTGCCAGCAGCTTAGTTTGGCGGCAGGGGATCCAAGAGACCCAGTACTTC	CASSLVWRQGIQETQYF
TRBD1	TRBJ1-5	TRBV5-1	15	.	TGCGCCAGCAGCTTGGAAGGGGGCAAGAGTCAGCCCCAGCATTTT	CASSLEGGKSQPQHF
TRBD2	TRBJ2-5	TRBV4-1	15	.	TGCGCCAGCAGCCAAGGAGGGACTACCGGGGGGACCCAGTACTTC	CASSQGGTTGGTQYF
TRBD2	TRBJ2-5	TRBV30	15	.	TGTGCCAGAGCTGGACTAGCGGGGGGCCAAGAGACCCAGTACTTC	CARAGLAGGQETQYF
TRBD1	TRBJ2-7	TRBV7-9	13	.	TGTGCCAGCAGTGAACAGGGGCAGTGGGAGCAGTACTTC	CASSEQGQWEQYF
.	TRBJ1-1	TRBV20-1	16	many	TGCAGTGCTAGAGATTCCGGGAGCCCTATGCTCACTGAAGCTTTCTTT	CSARDSGSPMLTEAFF
.	TRBJ2-6	TRBV7-8	12	.	TGTGCCAGCAGCCATACGGCCAACGTCCTGACTTTC	CASSHTANVLTF
.	TRBJ1-1	TRBV3-1	14	many	TGTGCCAGCAGCCAAGAAGGGTTGAACACTGAAGCTTTCTTT	CASSQEGLNTEAFF
TRBD1	TRBJ1-2	TRBV19	17	.	TGTGCCAGTAGTCCCCGGGACAGGGGAGAACTTTTCTATGGCTACACCTTC	CASSPRDRGELFYGYTF
.	TRBJ1-2	TRBV19	13	.	TGTGCCAGTAACGGAGGGAGCACCTATGGCTACACCTTC	CASNGGSTYGYTF
.	TRBJ2-2	TRBV14	15	.	TGTGCCAGCAGCCTGAGGGTGGGGTCCACCGGGGAGCTGTTTTTT	CASSLRVGSTGELFF
.	TRBJ2-1	TRBV6-5	13	few	TGTGCCAGCAGTTACTCGGAGGGGACTGAGCAGTTCTTC	CASSYSEGTEQFF
.	TRBJ2-1	TRBV27	15	few	TGTGCCAGCAGCCTATGGGGGGCGGACATCAATGAGCAGTTCTTC	CASSLWGADINEQFF
.	TRBJ2-1	TRBV24-1	17	few	TGTGCCACCAGTGACCCCCCAGGGCGGGGGCCCTACAATGAGCAGTTCTTC	CATSDPPGRGPYNEQFF
TRBD1	TRBJ1-6	TRBV12-3/TRBV12-4	15	many	TGTGCCAGCAGAAAGGCTCACAGGGGGAATTCACCCCTCCACTTT	CASRKAHRGNSPLHF
.	TRBJ1-2	TRBV20-1	13	many	TGCAGTGCGAACGGAGGCCAGAACTATGGCTACACCTTC	CSANGGQNYGYTF
.	TRBJ1-6	TRBV5-1	16	.	TGCGCCAGCAGCTTTTCGACCCCTGCTTATAATTCACCCCTCCACTTT	CASSFSTPAYNSPLHF
.	TRBJ1-4	TRBV2	11	few	TGTGCCAGCAGTGAGGTGGGAAAACTGTTTTTT	CASSEVGKLFF
.	TRBJ1-1	TRBV7-6	15	many	TGTGCCAGCAGCTCAGACGACGGGGGGAACACTGAAGCTTTCTTT	CASSSDDGGNTEAFF
.	TRBJ2-1	TRBV27	13	many	TGTGCCACCAGACGGGGGCTCTACAATGAGCAGTTCTTC	CATRRGLYNEQFF
.	TRBJ2-2	TRBV9	16	few	TGTGCCAGCAGCGTAGGTCCCTCCCACTATGACGGGGAGCTGTTTTTT	CASSVGPSHYDGELFF
.	TRBJ2-5	TRBV20-1	11	many	TGCAGTGCAGAATGGCAAGAGACCCAGTACTTC	CSAEWQETQYF
.	TRBJ1-2	TRBV29-1	13	few	TGCAGCGTTCGATCGACAGCTAACTATGGCTACACCTTC	CSVRSTANYGYTF
.	TRBJ2-7	TRBV7-9	14	many	TGTGCCAGCAGCTTAGGACGCGGGGGCGACGAGCAGTACTTC	CASSLGRGGDEQYF
.	TRBJ1-4	TRBV7-9	15	once	TGTGCCAGCAGCCCTCCAGGGTCGGCGCGGGAAAAACTGTTTTTT	CASSPPGSAREKLFF
.	TRBJ1-2	TRBV6-4	15	.	TGTGCCAGCAGTGACTCGAGACGACTTAACTATGGCTACACCTTC	CASSDSRRLNYGYTF
.	TRBJ2-6	TRBV13	14	few	TGTGCCAGCACTGTAGGCTCTGGGGCCAACGTCCTGACTTTC	CASTVGSGANVLTF
TRBD1	TRBJ2-7	TRBV12-3/TRBV12-4	15	.	TGTGCCAGCAGTATAACCGGGACAGCCTTTCTCGAGCAGTACTTC	CASSITGTAFLEQYF